This T cell receptor beta chain derives from a study of identifying expanded T cells in peripheral blood. This clone was seen only once. Healthy donors had no documented immune events, such as infections, while sampled. The protocol was immunoSEQ multiplex PCR, while the TCRdb copy is restricted to in-frame clones and leaves out a portion. Of tens of thousands of clones listed, 89% are singletons. V lost 2 bases, J lost 4 bases, and 6 bases stayed unmatched. Per the germline V gene, CDR1 is SGHTA and CDR2 is FQGNSA. The CDR3 runs 15 residues. Material: blood. This sequence was found in a person aged 18-70 years in good health. This chain uses TRBV7-2 with TRBJ2-5, with 8 bases identical to TRBD2. The CDR3 is CASSLTPGGGETQYF. The CDR3 coding sequence is TGTGCCAGCAGCTTAACGCCGGGAGGGGGAGAGACCCAGTACTTC.